The subject of this entry is one T cell receptor beta chain. What it recognizes is unknown. The data were taken from a study of T cell responses to AZD1222 COVID-19 vaccine. The length of the CDR3 is 12 residues. With 5 bases clipped from V and 5 bases from J, the junction kept 2 bases outside the gene matches. Germline lookup yields CDR1 SGHTA and CDR2 FQGNSA. Findings and caveats of the study: Variant regions that are unmutated are reportedly the target of nearly half of spike-specific TCRs.

The method was immunoSEQ multiplex PCR; TCRdb's version includes in-frame clones alone and lacks a portion of them. The sample consists of some 150,000 clones, roughly 90% of them appearing once. Sequencing was performed on peripheral blood, taken on day 0 of AZD1222 vaccination. This sequence joins TRBV7-2 and TRBJ1-1; 7 positions agree with TRBD1. This receptor was taken from an adult in good health. CDR3 sequence: CASSPTGTEAFF. Here the CDR3 DNA reads TGTGCCAGCAGCCCGACAGGGACTGAAGCTTTCTTT.